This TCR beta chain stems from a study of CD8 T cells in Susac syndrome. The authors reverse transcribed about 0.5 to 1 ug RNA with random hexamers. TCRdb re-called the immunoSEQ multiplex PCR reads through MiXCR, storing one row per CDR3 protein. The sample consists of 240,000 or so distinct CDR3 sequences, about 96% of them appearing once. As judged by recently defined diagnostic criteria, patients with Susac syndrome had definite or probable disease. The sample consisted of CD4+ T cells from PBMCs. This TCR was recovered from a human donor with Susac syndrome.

The CDR3 spells CASKSGSPETQYF. The CDR3 DNA sequence: TGTGCCAGCAAGAGCGGGAGTCCGGAGACCCAGTACTTC. The chain employs TRBV28 and TRBJ2-5, with TRBD2 matching 8 bases. CDR3 length: 13 residues. V lost 7 bases, J lost 5 bases, and 6 bases stayed unmatched. The V gene's germline CDR1 is MDHEN and CDR2 SYDVKM. The variable domain in full, with the rest retrieved from reference TRBV28 and TRBJ2-5, is DVKVTQSSRYLVKRTGEKVFLECVQDMDHENMFWYRQDPGLGLRLIYFSYDVKMKEKGDIPEGYSVSREKKERFSLILESASTNQTSMYLCASKSGSPETQYFGPGTRLLVL.